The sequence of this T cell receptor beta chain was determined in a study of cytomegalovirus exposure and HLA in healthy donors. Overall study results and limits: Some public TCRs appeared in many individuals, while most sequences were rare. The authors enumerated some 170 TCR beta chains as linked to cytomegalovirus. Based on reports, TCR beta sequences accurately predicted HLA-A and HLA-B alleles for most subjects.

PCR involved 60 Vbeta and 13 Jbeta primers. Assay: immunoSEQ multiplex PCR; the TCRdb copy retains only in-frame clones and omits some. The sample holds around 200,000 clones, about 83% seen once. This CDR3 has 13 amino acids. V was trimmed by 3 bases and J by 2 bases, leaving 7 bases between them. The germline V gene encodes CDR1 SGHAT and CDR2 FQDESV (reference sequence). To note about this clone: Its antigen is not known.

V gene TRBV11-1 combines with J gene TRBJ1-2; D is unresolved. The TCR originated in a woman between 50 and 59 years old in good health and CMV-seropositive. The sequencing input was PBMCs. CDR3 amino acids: CASSFGRNYGYTF. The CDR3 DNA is TGTGCCAGCAGCTTTGGCAGAAACTATGGCTACACCTTC.